This T cell receptor (beta chain) emerged from a study of T cell responses to AZD1222 COVID-19 vaccine. Only in-frame clones appear in the TCRdb table, and some are missing; sequencing was by immunoSEQ multiplex PCR. The table shows approximately 80,000 clones, with around 87% occurring only once. Worth noting for this clone: Its target is unknown.

Points from the study as a whole: Unmutated variant regions are reportedly the target of nearly half of TCRs that are spike-specific.

V was cut by 4 bases and J by 1 base, with 13 bases left in between. There are 15 residues in the CDR3. Per the germline V gene, CDR1 is SNHLY and CDR2 is FYNNEI. The receptor was isolated from an adult in good health. The rearrangement uses TRBV2 and TRBJ1-1; the D gene is possibly TRBD1 (6 bases). This specimen consisted of peripheral blood, obtained on day 0 of AZD1222 vaccination. CDR3 DNA: TGTGCCAGCAGTGGCCGGGGGGGGGCGAACACTGAAGCTTTCTTT. Protein sequence: CASSGRGGANTEAFF.